This is a list of T cell receptor beta chains from one sample in a study of T cells in tumors after PD-1 blockade. TCRdb's table, derived via immunoSEQ multiplex PCR, lists solely in-frame clones and lacks some. The table has tens of thousands of clones, around 80% seen once. Here the sequenced sample was PBMCs, taken before anti-PD-1 treatment. These receptor sequences come from a human donor with basal cell carcinoma. Both conserved end residues are part of each CDR3. Each record gives: V gene, D gene, clone size, J gene, CDR3 protein, CDR3 DNA. The D gene is left open where the match is weak. Rows give clone size only sometimes, using once, few, many, or a class for an expanded clone.

V gene: TRBV10-3
D gene: NA
clone size: NA
J gene: TRBJ2-7
CDR3 protein: CAISRDGNSYEQYF
CDR3 DNA: TGTGCCATCAGCCGGGACGGGAACTCCTACGAGCAGTACTTC

V gene: TRBV9
D gene: TRBD2
clone size: NA
J gene: TRBJ2-1
CDR3 protein: CASSPPGRVYEQFF
CDR3 DNA: TGTGCCAGCAGCCCTCCGGGGAGGGTCTATGAGCAGTTCTTC

V gene: TRBV3-1/TRBV3-2
D gene: TRBD2
clone size: NA
J gene: TRBJ2-3
CDR3 protein: CASSPRTSGRTDTQYF
CDR3 DNA: TGTGCCAGCAGCCCGCGGACTAGCGGCCGCACAGATACGCAGTATTTT

V gene: TRBV28
D gene: NA
clone size: medium-sized
J gene: TRBJ2-1
CDR3 protein: CASSLSPIAEQFF
CDR3 DNA: TGTGCCAGCAGTTTATCCCCCATAGCTGAGCAGTTCTTC

V gene: TRBV3-1/TRBV3-2
D gene: NA
clone size: NA
J gene: TRBJ1-2
CDR3 protein: CASSRGRGYTF
CDR3 DNA: TGTGCCAGCAGCCGTGGGAGGGGCTACACCTTC

V gene: TRBV28
D gene: NA
clone size: NA
J gene: TRBJ1-2
CDR3 protein: CASITPGRGYTF
CDR3 DNA: TGTGCCAGCATTACCCCAGGGAGGGGCTACACCTTC

V gene: TRBV5-5
D gene: NA
clone size: NA
J gene: TRBJ1-4
CDR3 protein: CASRAGGDEKLFF
CDR3 DNA: TGTGCCAGCAGGGCCGGAGGGGATGAAAAACTGTTTTTT

V gene: TRBV14
D gene: NA
clone size: NA
J gene: TRBJ1-1
CDR3 protein: CASSQVQVWAVKDTEAFF
CDR3 DNA: TGTGCCAGCAGCCAAGTTCAAGTGTGGGCAGTGAAGGACACTGAAGCTTTCTTT

V gene: TRBV7-9
D gene: NA
clone size: NA
J gene: TRBJ2-2
CDR3 protein: CASRPLAGIAGELFF
CDR3 DNA: TGTGCCAGCAGGCCCCTGGCGGGAATTGCCGGGGAGCTGTTTTTT

V gene: TRBV25-1
D gene: NA
clone size: NA
J gene: TRBJ1-2
CDR3 protein: CASSDQVANYGYTF
CDR3 DNA: TGTGCCAGCAGTGATCAGGTTGCTAACTATGGCTACACCTTC

V gene: TRBV3-1/TRBV3-2
D gene: NA
clone size: NA
J gene: TRBJ2-1
CDR3 protein: CASSLQPSYNEQFF
CDR3 DNA: TGTGCCAGCAGCCTACAGCCTTCCTACAATGAGCAGTTCTTC

V gene: TRBV9
D gene: TRBD2
clone size: NA
J gene: TRBJ2-4
CDR3 protein: CASSVDGGGAGIQYF
CDR3 DNA: TGTGCCAGCAGCGTAGACGGCGGGGGGGCCGGCATTCAGTACTTC

V gene: TRBV29-1
D gene: NA
clone size: NA
J gene: TRBJ1-4
CDR3 protein: CSVGRVQEKLFF
CDR3 DNA: TGCAGCGTTGGGAGGGTACAGGAAAAACTGTTTTTT

V gene: TRBV11-3
D gene: NA
clone size: once
J gene: TRBJ1-1
CDR3 protein: CASSPSRGAGRNTEAFF
CDR3 DNA: TGTGCCAGCTCCCCCTCCCGCGGGGCCGGGAGGAACACTGAAGCTTTCTTT

V gene: TRBV7-2
D gene: NA
clone size: few
J gene: TRBJ2-2
CDR3 protein: CASLLTQNTGELFF
CDR3 DNA: TGTGCCAGCTTGCTGACACAGAACACCGGGGAGCTGTTTTTT

V gene: TRBV6-2/TRBV6-3
D gene: NA
clone size: NA
J gene: TRBJ1-4
CDR3 protein: CASSSRWATNEKLFF
CDR3 DNA: TGTGCCAGCAGCTCGCGTTGGGCAACTAATGAAAAACTGTTTTTT

V gene: TRBV11-3
D gene: NA
clone size: NA
J gene: TRBJ2-3
CDR3 protein: CASSLILTDTQYF
CDR3 DNA: TGTGCCAGCAGCTTAATCCTAACAGATACGCAGTATTTT

V gene: TRBV4-1
D gene: NA
clone size: NA
J gene: TRBJ2-3
CDR3 protein: CASSQVGFPTDTQYF
CDR3 DNA: TGCGCCAGCAGCCAAGTCGGGTTTCCCACAGATACGCAGTATTTT

V gene: TRBV3-1/TRBV3-2
D gene: TRBD2
clone size: NA
J gene: TRBJ2-1
CDR3 protein: CASSTLAGPYNEQFF
CDR3 DNA: TGTGCCAGCAGTACTCTAGCGGGTCCGTACAATGAGCAGTTCTTC

V gene: TRBV5-5
D gene: TRBD1
clone size: NA
J gene: TRBJ2-7
CDR3 protein: CASSPGQGYYEQYF
CDR3 DNA: TGTGCCAGCAGCCCAGGACAGGGGTACTACGAGCAGTACTTC

V gene: TRBV3-1/TRBV3-2
D gene: NA
clone size: NA
J gene: TRBJ1-2
CDR3 protein: CASSITLRDRYGYTF
CDR3 DNA: TGTGCCAGCAGCATTACGCTCCGGGACCGCTATGGCTACACCTTC

V gene: TRBV6-5
D gene: NA
clone size: NA
J gene: TRBJ1-1
CDR3 protein: CASSSATEAFF
CDR3 DNA: TGTGCCAGCAGTTCCGCCACTGAAGCTTTCTTT

V gene: TRBV7-8
D gene: NA
clone size: medium-sized
J gene: TRBJ2-3
CDR3 protein: CASSLTIGTQYF
CDR3 DNA: TGTGCCAGCAGCCTAACGATAGGTACGCAGTATTTT

V gene: TRBV28
D gene: NA
clone size: NA
J gene: TRBJ1-1
CDR3 protein: CASSLRGMNTEAFF
CDR3 DNA: TGTGCCAGCAGCCTTCGAGGAATGAACACTGAAGCTTTCTTT